Listed below are T cell receptor beta chains from one sample, sequenced in a study of regulatory T cells in long-lasting Graves disease. TCRdb re-called the multiplex PCR reads with MiXCR, one entry per CDR3 protein. Altogether about 430,000 distinct CDR3 sequences are present, about 15% being singletons, with the ten largest covering over 7%. The sample also formed part of further work on T cells in Graves' hyperthyroidism and ophthalmopathy.

Here the sequenced sample was peripheral blood mononuclear cells (PBMCs), taken at new diagnosis, from a patient treated with antithyroid drugs. Receptors were obtained from a woman aged 40 to 49 with Graves disease. Each CDR3 is given with its conserved first and last residue. The order of the fields is clone size, D gene, J gene, V gene, CDR3 protein, CDR3 DNA. The D gene is left open where the match is weak. Clone size is not always given. Where it is, it says once, few, many or a class for expanded clones.

- - TRBJ2-1 TRBV5-8 CASSYSSDYNEQFF TGTGCCAGCAGCTACTCTAGCGACTACAATGAGCAGTTCTTC
few - TRBJ2-1 TRBV20-1 CSARGVQGGTLVAADEQFF TGCAGTGCTAGAGGAGTTCAGGGCGGCACTCTCGTAGCTGCCGATGAGCAGTTCTTC
many TRBD1 TRBJ2-3 TRBV5-1 CASSSGQGRTDTQYF TGTGCCAGCAGTTCGGGACAGGGGCGCACAGATACGCAGTATTTT
few TRBD2 TRBJ2-2 TRBV5-6 CASSLGLAGETGELFF TGTGCCAGCAGCTTGGGGCTAGCGGGAGAAACCGGGGAGCTGTTTTTT
many - TRBJ1-4 TRBV28 CASSFVAGEKLFF TGTGCCAGCAGTTTTGTGGCGGGGGAAAAACTGTTTTTT
many TRBD2 TRBJ2-1 TRBV14 CASSPTTGLAGPEANEQFF TGTGCCAGCAGCCCGACCACGGGACTAGCGGGGCCTGAGGCCAATGAGCAGTTCTTC
many TRBD2 TRBJ2-7 TRBV29-1 CSVEVFSGVSYEQYF TGCAGCGTTGAGGTTTTTAGCGGGGTTTCCTACGAGCAGTACTTC
many - TRBJ2-1 TRBV6-5 CASSYRNEQFF TGTGCCAGCAGTTACCGCAATGAGCAGTTCTTC
many - TRBJ1-4 TRBV20-1 CSAYGMQEKLFF TGCAGTGCTTATGGGATGCAGGAAAAACTGTTTTTT
many - TRBJ1-1 TRBV2 CASSEEMATEAFF TGTGCCAGCAGTGAGGAGATGGCCACTGAAGCTTTCTTT
few - TRBJ2-7 TRBV5-5 CASSSGSQRSAYEQYF TGTGCCAGCAGCTCGGGATCCCAGAGGAGTGCCTACGAGCAGTACTTC
- - TRBJ2-1 TRBV4-3 CASSQVNFNNEQFF TGCGCCAGCAGCCAAGTTAATTTTAACAATGAGCAGTTCTTC
many - TRBJ2-6 TRBV28 CASSSLPLPGANVLTF TGTGCCAGCAGTTCCCTGCCGTTACCGGGGGCCAACGTCCTGACTTTC
- TRBD2 TRBJ2-7 TRBV6-1 CASSPRGGTVEQYF TGTGCCAGCAGTCCCCGGGGGGGGACCGTGGAGCAGTACTTC
- - TRBJ2-7 TRBV28 CASSYPGAGAYEQYF TGTGCCAGCAGTTACCCGGGGGCTGGTGCCTACGAGCAGTACTTC
few TRBD1 TRBJ2-1 TRBV29-1 CSVPVGGLLPYNEQFF TGCAGCGTCCCAGTAGGGGGCTTACTTCCCTACAATGAGCAGTTCTTC